These T cell receptor beta chains were read from a single sample in a study of ipilimumab plus nivolumab after autologous stem cell transplantation. Profiled with immunoSEQ multiplex PCR; TCRdb holds only in-frame clones, not every one. This sample yields over 80,000 clones, of which approximately 86% are seen a single time; roughly 2.2% belongs to the top ten. The material sequenced was PBMCs, taken in a trial of ipilimumab plus nivolumab as post-transplant consolidation. These receptors all come from a male donor with diffuse large B-cell lymphoma. Both conserved end residues are part of each CDR3. The order of the fields is CDR3 length, D gene, V gene, clone size, J gene, CDR3 DNA, CDR3 protein. The D gene is left open where the match is weak. Clone size, where shown, is once, few, many, or a class for clones that have expanded.

15	-	TRBV18	few	TRBJ1-1	TGTGCCAGCTCACGGGGGGGGGCTGGCGACACTGAAGCTTTCTTT	CASSRGGAGDTEAFF
15	-	TRBV19	-	TRBJ1-2	TGTGCCAGTAGTCCCCCTCCCGAGCGACCGGGCGGCTACACCTTC	CASSPPPERPGGYTF
18	-	TRBV7-3	-	TRBJ2-6	TGTGCCAGCAGCCCCTTTACAGGGCAGCTCTCTGGGGCCAACGTCCTGACTTTC	CASSPFTGQLSGANVLTF
17	TRBD1	TRBV11-2	many	TRBJ2-7	TGTGCCAGCAGCTTAGATTACCCAGGGACAGGGAACCACGAGCAGTACTTC	CASSLDYPGTGNHEQYF
11	-	TRBV2	-	TRBJ2-3	TGTGCCAGCACTGCTTCCGATACGCAGTATTTT	CASTASDTQYF
14	-	TRBV5-1	-	TRBJ2-2	TGCGCCAGCAGCTTACAGGGAAACACCGGGGAGCTGTTTTTT	CASSLQGNTGELFF
14	-	TRBV6-1	-	TRBJ1-2	TGTGCCAGCAGTGAACCCAGGGCAAGTCATGGCTACACCTTC	CASSEPRASHGYTF
15	TRBD2	TRBV7-9	-	TRBJ2-5	TGTGCCAGCAGTTCGTGGACTAGCGGGGGGGAGACCCAGTACTTC	CASSSWTSGGETQYF
13	-	TRBV27	-	TRBJ2-7	TGTGCCAGCAGTGGTTACGGGGAATACGAGCAGTACTTC	CASSGYGEYEQYF
14	-	TRBV4-2	-	TRBJ2-4	TGTGCCAGCAGCCCCCAGGTATGGGGAATTACCCCGTACTTC	CASSPQVWGITPYF
14	TRBD1	TRBV18	-	TRBJ1-1	TGTGCCAGCTCACCGGGACAGACGAACACTGAAGCTTTCTTT	CASSPGQTNTEAFF
11	-	TRBV7-8	few	TRBJ1-2	TGTGCCAGCAGCAACTCGAGAGGCTACACCTTC	CASSNSRGYTF
14	TRBD2	TRBV10-1	-	TRBJ2-2	TGCGCCAGCACGACTAGCGAGGCCACCGGGGAGCTGTTTTTT	CASTTSEATGELFF
17	TRBD2	TRBV7-2	-	TRBJ2-7	TGTGCCAGCAGCATGGCGGGACTAGCGGGGGGCAGCTACGAGCAGTACTTC	CASSMAGLAGGSYEQYF
13	-	TRBV4-2	-	TRBJ2-3	TGTGCCAGCAGCCCCCTCGAGCAGGATACGCAGTATTTT	CASSPLEQDTQYF
14	-	TRBV15	-	TRBJ1-1	TGTGCCACCTCACGTCAGGGGCTCATCACTGAAGCTTTCTTT	CATSRQGLITEAFF
16	TRBD1	TRBV7-7	-	TRBJ2-2	TGTGCTAGCAGCCCCCGGGACAGTCGGGTCACCGGGGAGCTGTTTTTT	CASSPRDSRVTGELFF
14	-	TRBV7-2	-	TRBJ2-2	TGTGCCAGCAGCTTAGATGGGGTGTCCGGGGAGCTGTTTTTT	CASSLDGVSGELFF
13	-	TRBV5-1	-	TRBJ1-2	TGCGCCAGCAGCGAAGGACAGAACTATGGCTACACCTTC	CASSEGQNYGYTF
14	TRBD2	TRBV5-1	-	TRBJ2-5	TGCGCCAGCAGCGTAGTAGCGGGCTCTGTTTCCCAGTACTTC	CASSVVAGSVSQYF
13	-	TRBV30	few	TRBJ1-1	TGTGCCTGGAGACGGGGAGTAGGGACTGAAGCTTTCTTT	CAWRRGVGTEAFF
13	-	TRBV9	-	TRBJ1-3	TGTGCCAGCAGCCTGGACGGTGGAAACACCATATATTTT	CASSLDGGNTIYF
12	TRBD1	TRBV5-1	-	TRBJ2-7	TGCGCCAGCAGCGTCACAGGGGGCGAGCAGTACTTC	CASSVTGGEQYF
16	-	TRBV5-1	-	TRBJ2-1	TGCGCCAGCAGCTCGCTCGGACAGGGAGGGTACAATGAGCAGTTCTTC	CASSSLGQGGYNEQFF
15	-	TRBV7-8	-	TRBJ2-7	TGTGCCAGCAGCTTACCTAACAGACAGCCCTACGAGCAGTACTTC	CASSLPNRQPYEQYF
15	TRBD1	TRBV5-4	-	TRBJ2-4	TGTGCCAGCAGCCCCAGGACAGGGGGGGGAAACATTCAGTACTTC	CASSPRTGGGNIQYF
15	-	TRBV7-9	-	TRBJ2-7	TGTGCCAGCAGCATCTCACGGACCCCTTCCTACGAGCAGTACTTC	CASSISRTPSYEQYF
14	-	TRBV11-3	-	TRBJ2-7	TGTGCCAGCAAGCTTCAGGGGAGGGTATCCGAGCAGTACTTC	CASKLQGRVSEQYF
14	-	TRBV6-5	-	TRBJ1-6	TGTGCCAGCAGTTACAGTCAGGGGCCTTCACCCCTCCACTTT	CASSYSQGPSPLHF
15	-	TRBV7-9	-	TRBJ1-1	TGTGCCAGCAGCTTGACAGCTGGCCGCAACACTGAAGCTTTCTTT	CASSLTAGRNTEAFF
17	-	TRBV5-7	-	TRBJ1-4	TGTGCCAGCATGAACGTGTGTCTCCTAGTCGACAATGAAAAACTGTTTTTT	CASMNVCLLVDNEKLFF
15	-	TRBV19	-	TRBJ2-7	TGTGCCAGTAGTATGCTTCAGGCAGGGTTAGACGAGCAGTACTTC	CASSMLQAGLDEQYF
11	-	TRBV29-1	-	TRBJ2-5	TGCAGCGTTCAAAACCAAGAGACCCAGTACTTC	CSVQNQETQYF
15	-	TRBV6-5	-	TRBJ2-7	TGTGCCAGCACTCGACAGACAGGTGCGAGCTACGAGCAGTACTTC	CASTRQTGASYEQYF
16	TRBD1	TRBV5-6	-	TRBJ2-2	TGTGCCAGCAGCCCTGAACAGGGGTGGAACACCGGGGAGCTGTTTTTT	CASSPEQGWNTGELFF
14	TRBD1	TRBV19	-	TRBJ1-5	TGTGCCAGTAGTACCGGGACAGGGTATCAGCCCCAGCATTTT	CASSTGTGYQPQHF
15	TRBD2	TRBV7-3	few	TRBJ2-3	TGTGCCAGCAGCCGACTAGCGGGGGGTGCAGATACGCAGTATTTT	CASSRLAGGADTQYF
15	TRBD1	TRBV7-9	-	TRBJ1-2	TGTGCCAGCAGCCCAAAGGACAGGGGGGACCATGGCTACACCTTC	CASSPKDRGDHGYTF
18	-	TRBV9	-	TRBJ1-3	TGTGCCAGCAGCGTAGAGAGCGCAGGGTTGTCCTCTGGAAACACCATATATTTT	CASSVESAGLSSGNTIYF
15	-	TRBV5-4	-	TRBJ2-1	TGTGCCAGCAGTATACAGGGAGGGTCCTACAATGAGCAGTTCTTC	CASSIQGGSYNEQFF
13	-	TRBV6-5	-	TRBJ2-5	TGTGCCAGCAGGGCAACAGGGAAAGAGACCCAGTACTTC	CASRATGKETQYF
14	-	TRBV9	few	TRBJ1-1	TGTGCCAGCAGCCTTTCCCAGCAGAACACTGAAGCTTTCTTT	CASSLSQQNTEAFF
14	TRBD1	TRBV7-2	-	TRBJ1-2	TGTGCCAGCAGCTTAGCCGGGACAGCGTATGGCTACACCTTC	CASSLAGTAYGYTF
15	TRBD2	TRBV10-1	-	TRBJ2-7	TGCGCCAGCAGTCCCGGACTAGCGGGGGGATACGAGCAGTACTTC	CASSPGLAGGYEQYF
14	-	TRBV9	-	TRBJ2-3	TGTGCCAGCAGCGTAGAAGGGGGGCCAGATACGCAGTATTTT	CASSVEGGPDTQYF
15	-	TRBV18	-	TRBJ2-5	TGTGCCAGCTCACCACCTGAGGGTCACCAAGAGACCCAGTACTTC	CASSPPEGHQETQYF
11	-	TRBV30	few	TRBJ1-2	TGTGCCCGGAGGGCAGGATATGGCTACACCTTC	CARRAGYGYTF
13	TRBD1	TRBV6-5	few	TRBJ1-6	TGTGCCAGCAGTGGACAGGGCAATTCACCCCTCCACTTT	CASSGQGNSPLHF
15	-	TRBV7-9	once	TRBJ1-1	TGTGCCAGCAGCTTAAAGGGGTCCGGGGGAACTGAAGCTTTCTTT	CASSLKGSGGTEAFF
15	-	TRBV11-2	-	TRBJ2-6	TGTGCCAGCAGCTTGACTGGGACGGGAGCCAACGTCCTGACTTTC	CASSLTGTGANVLTF
15	TRBD1	TRBV6-5	-	TRBJ2-3	TGTGCCAGCAGTCCCGGACAGGGGAATAGAAATACGCAGTATTTT	CASSPGQGNRNTQYF
13	TRBD1	TRBV14	-	TRBJ1-2	TGTGCCAGCAGCCAGACAGGGACGGGTGGCTACACCTTC	CASSQTGTGGYTF
13	-	TRBV9	-	TRBJ2-7	TGTGCCAGCAGCACCGGACCAAAGTACGAGCAGTACTTC	CASSTGPKYEQYF
14	-	TRBV7-3	-	TRBJ2-2	TGTGCCAGCAGCTTAAACCCGAACACCGGGGAGCTGTTTTTT	CASSLNPNTGELFF
11	-	TRBV7-2	-	TRBJ1-1	TGTGCCAGCAGCTTAGCGAGGGAAGCTTTCTTT	CASSLAREAFF